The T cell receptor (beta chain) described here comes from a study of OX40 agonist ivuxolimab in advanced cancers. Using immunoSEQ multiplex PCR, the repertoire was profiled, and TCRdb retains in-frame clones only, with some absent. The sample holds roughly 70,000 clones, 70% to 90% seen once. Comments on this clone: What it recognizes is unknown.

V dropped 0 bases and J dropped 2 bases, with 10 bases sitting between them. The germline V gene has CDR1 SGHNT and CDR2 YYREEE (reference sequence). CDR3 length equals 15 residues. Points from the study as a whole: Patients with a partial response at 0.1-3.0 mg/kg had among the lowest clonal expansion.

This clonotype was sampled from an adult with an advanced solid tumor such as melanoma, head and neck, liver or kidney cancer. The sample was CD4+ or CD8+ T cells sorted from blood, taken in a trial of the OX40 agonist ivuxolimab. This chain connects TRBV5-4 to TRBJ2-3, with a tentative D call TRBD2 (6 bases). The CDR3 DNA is TGTGCCAGCAGCTTGGGCGGGGACCTCACAGATACGCAGTATTTT. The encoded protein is CASSLGGDLTDTQYF.